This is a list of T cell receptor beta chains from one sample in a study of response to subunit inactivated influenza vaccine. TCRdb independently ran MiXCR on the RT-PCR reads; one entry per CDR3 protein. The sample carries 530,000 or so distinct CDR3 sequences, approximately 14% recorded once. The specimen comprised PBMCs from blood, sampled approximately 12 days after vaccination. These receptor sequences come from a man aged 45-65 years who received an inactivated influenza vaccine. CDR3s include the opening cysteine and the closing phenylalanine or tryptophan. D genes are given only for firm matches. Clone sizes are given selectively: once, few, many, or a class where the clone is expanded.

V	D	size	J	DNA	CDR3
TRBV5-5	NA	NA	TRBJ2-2	TGTGCCAGCAGCTTGGCCTCAGATGTTACCGGGGAGCTGTTTTTT	CASSLASDVTGELFF
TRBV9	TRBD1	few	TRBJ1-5	TGTGCCAGCAGCGTACGGGACAGGGGACCCCAGCATTTT	CASSVRDRGPQHF
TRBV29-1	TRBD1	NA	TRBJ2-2	TGCAGCGTTGATCAACGAGGGACAGGGGCGAACACCGGGGAGCTGTTTTTT	CSVDQRGTGANTGELFF
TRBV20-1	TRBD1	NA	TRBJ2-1	TGCAGTGCTAGAGAGCCGGGACAGGGGGCGTACAATGAGCAGTTCTTC	CSAREPGQGAYNEQFF
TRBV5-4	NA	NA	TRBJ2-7	TGTGCCAGCAGTCACTCCGGGACGCTCACCTACGAGCAGTACTTC	CASSHSGTLTYEQYF
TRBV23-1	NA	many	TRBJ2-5	TGCGCCAGCAGTCAATATCGCAGGAGTCGATCAGAGACCCAGTACTTC	CASSQYRRSRSETQYF
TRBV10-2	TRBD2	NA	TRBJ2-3	TGCGCCAGCACCGTAGCGGGGGGGCCCACAGATACGCAGTATTTT	CASTVAGGPTDTQYF
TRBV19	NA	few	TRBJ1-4	TGTGCCAGTAGCGGCAGCGCAACTAATGAAAAACTGTTTTTT	CASSGSATNEKLFF
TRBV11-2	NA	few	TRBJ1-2	TGTGCCAGCAGCTCCCCCGGCGGGTACTATGGCTACACCTTC	CASSSPGGYYGYTF
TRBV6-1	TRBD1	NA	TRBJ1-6	TGTGCCAGCATGGAGACAGGGGATTCACCCCTCCACTTT	CASMETGDSPLHF
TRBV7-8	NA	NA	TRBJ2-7	TGTGCCAGCAGCTTAGCCTCAGGGGTAGGTTCGTACGAGCAGTACTTC	CASSLASGVGSYEQYF
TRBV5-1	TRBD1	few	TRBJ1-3	TGCGCCAGCAAGGACAGGGATGGAAACACCATATATTTT	CASKDRDGNTIYF
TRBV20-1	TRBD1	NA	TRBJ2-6	TGCAGTGCTGTTAGGGGGCTACTTGGGGCCAACGTCCTGACTTTC	CSAVRGLLGANVLTF
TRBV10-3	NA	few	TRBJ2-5	TGTGCCATCAGTTGGGATCAAGAGACCCAGTACTTC	CAISWDQETQYF
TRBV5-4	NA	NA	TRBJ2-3	TGTGCCATCAGCTTGGGGTTCGGCGGGGGCACAGATACGCAGTATTTT	CAISLGFGGGTDTQYF
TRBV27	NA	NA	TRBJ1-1	TGTGCCAGCAGTTCCCTAACTTCGACCATGAACACTGAAGCTTTCTTT	CASSSLTSTMNTEAFF
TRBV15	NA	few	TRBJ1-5	TGTGCCACCAGCAGAGAATCGTCACAGACGGCCCAGCATTTT	CATSRESSQTAQHF
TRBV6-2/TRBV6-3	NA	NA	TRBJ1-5	TGTGCCAGCACCACGACAGGTAATCAGCCCCAGCATTTT	CASTTTGNQPQHF
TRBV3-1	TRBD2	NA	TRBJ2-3	TGTGCCAGCAGCCACGCAAATAGCGGGAGAGGTCAGTATTTT	CASSHANSGRGQYF
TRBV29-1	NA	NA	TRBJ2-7	TGCAGCGTACGGGACTACGAGCAGTACTTC	CSVRDYEQYF
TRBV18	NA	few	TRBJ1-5	TGTGCCAGCTCACCAACGGGTGGACAGCCCCAGCATTTT	CASSPTGGQPQHF
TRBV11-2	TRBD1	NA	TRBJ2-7	TGTGCCAGCAGCTCCCTTAAGGGGACAGCACCCATTCTCGAGCAGTACTTC	CASSSLKGTAPILEQYF
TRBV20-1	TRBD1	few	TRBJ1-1	TGCAGTGCTGATCAGGGGGCTTTTGAAGCTTTCTTT	CSADQGAFEAFF
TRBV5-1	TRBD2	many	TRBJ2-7	TGCGCCAGCAGCGGAGCTAGCGGGCTCTCCTACGAGCAGTACTTC	CASSGASGLSYEQYF
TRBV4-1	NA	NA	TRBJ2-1	TGCGCCAGCAGCCAAGGGCCCATAAGTGCGCAGTTCTTC	CASSQGPISAQFF
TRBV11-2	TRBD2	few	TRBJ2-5	TGTGCCAGCAGCTTAGATCCAGCGGGGGGACCCAAAGAGACCCAGTACTTC	CASSLDPAGGPKETQYF
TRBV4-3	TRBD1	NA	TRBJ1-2	TGCGCCAGCAGCCAAGACGGGACAGTCTACGGCTACACCTTC	CASSQDGTVYGYTF
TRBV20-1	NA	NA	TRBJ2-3	TGCAGTGCTAGAACCTTAAGGGACGCAATTACCGAACACGTCGGGACAGATACGCAGTATTTT	CSARTLRDAITEHVGTDTQYF
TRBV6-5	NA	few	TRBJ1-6	TGTGCCAGCAGTTGGGGTTCCTATAATTCACCCCTCCACTTT	CASSWGSYNSPLHF
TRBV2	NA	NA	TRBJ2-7	TGTGCCAGCAAGACTACGGGCTCCTACGAGCAGTACTTC	CASKTTGSYEQYF
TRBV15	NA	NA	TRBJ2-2	TGTGCCACCAGTTATGGGACGAACACCGGGGAGCTGTTTTTT	CATSYGTNTGELFF
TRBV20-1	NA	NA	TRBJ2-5	TGCAGTGCTTTCGGGACGGGGGTCCAAGAGACCCAGTACTTC	CSAFGTGVQETQYF
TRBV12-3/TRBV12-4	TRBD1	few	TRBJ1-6	TGTGCCAGCAGCCGGGACAGCCATAATTCACCCCTCCACTTT	CASSRDSHNSPLHF
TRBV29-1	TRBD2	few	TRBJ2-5	TGCAGCGTTGAAAAGGTTGATTGGTTTTTCCGGCGGGAGGGCCTGTTGCAAGAGACCCAGTACTTC	CSVEKVDWFFRREGLLQETQYF
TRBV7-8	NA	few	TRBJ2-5	TGTGCCAGCAGCTCCCAGGGACAACTAGTCGGGACCCAGTACTTC	CASSSQGQLVGTQYF